This TCR beta chain derives from a study of regulatory T cells in long-lasting Graves disease. iRepertoire HTBI primers and Arm-PCR of CDR3 regions built TCR beta libraries. A single record per CDR3 protein comes from TCRdb applying MiXCR to the multiplex PCR reads. The table has 350,000 to 500,000 distinct CDR3 sequences, 14% seen once. Time point described: newly diagnosed GD, antithyroid drugs for less than 3 months. PBMC-derived RNA was used for the TCR library. Per germline, CDR1 SGHVS and CDR2 FQNEAQ. This CDR3 has 15 amino acids. V lost 5 bases to trimming and J lost 6 bases, with 17 bases between them. These same records also appear under a second study, on T cells in Graves' hyperthyroidism and ophthalmopathy.

This chain connects TRBV7-8 to TRBJ2-1; D possibly matches TRBD1 or TRBD2 (5 bases each). The sequencing used peripheral blood mononuclear cells (PBMCs), collected at new diagnosis, from a patient treated with antithyroid drugs. The TCR sequence derives from a woman in her forties or fifties with Graves disease. Here the CDR3 DNA reads TGTGCCAGCAGCAAGACAGCACACGCGGGCAATGAGCAGTTCTTC. This codes for CASSKTAHAGNEQFF.